This TCR beta chain came from a study of control samples from healthy donors and cancer patients. Method: immunoSEQ multiplex PCR; TCRdb's copy keeps in-frame clones and lacks some. The table lists tens of thousands of clones, approximately 85% of them singletons. The CDR3 is 15 residues long. Deletions cut 3 bases from V and 1 base from J, with 15 bases between. CDR1 GTSNPN and CDR2 SVGIG come from the germline V gene (reference sequence). This clone was seen only once. The rearrangement joins TRBV30 to TRBJ1-1; D is perhaps TRBD1 (5 bases). Sample: blood. The sequence was collected from a middle-aged man in good health. The CDR3 bases are TGTGCCTGGAGAGGTCCAGGGCGGGGGAACACTGAAGCTTTCTTT. This codes for CAWRGPGRGNTEAFF.